The table lists the clone carrying this T cell receptor (beta chain) with many counts. Template-switching 5'RACE yielded the TCR cDNA; a universal primer site and UMIs were added in the process. TCRdb reprocessed the 5' RACE reads via MiXCR and lists one record per CDR3 protein. The sample comprises 11,000 to 15,000 distinct CDR3 sequences, about 7.3% of which are singletons, and 1.5% to 2% rests with the top ten. These data are taken from a study of T cells after yellow fever vaccination. Study outcomes and limitations: The sorted memory subsets sampled on day 0 contained almost no detectable vaccine-responding clonotypes. High-abundance clonotypes from the bulk population could contaminate FACS-sorted repertoires.

The CDR3 contains 17 residues. Unmatched junction bases numbered 13, after V lost 4 bases and J lost 5 bases. Germline-derived CDR1 and CDR2 are SGHRS and YFSETQ. The chain employs TRBV5-1 and TRBJ2-1; 9 nucleotides align to TRBD1. The input for sequencing was PBMCs, either bulk or a sorted T-cell subset (CD4+, CD8+, memory, or dextramer-sorted; not recorded which), taken on the day of the yellow fever booster vaccination. The origin of this receptor is a young man who received the YFV17D yellow fever vaccine. The CDR3 region has the DNA TGCGCCAGCAGCCTGGGGACAGGGACCACCTCAAACAATGAGCAGTTCTTC. Its protein is CASSLGTGTTSNNEQFF. Drawing the rest from reference TRBV5-1 and TRBJ2-1, the complete variable domain is KAGVTQTPRYLIKTRGQQVTLSCSPISGHRSVSWYQQTPGQGLQFLFEYFSETQRNKGNFPGRFSGRQFSNSRSEMNVSTLELGDSALYLCASSLGTGTTSNNEQFFGPGTRLTVL.